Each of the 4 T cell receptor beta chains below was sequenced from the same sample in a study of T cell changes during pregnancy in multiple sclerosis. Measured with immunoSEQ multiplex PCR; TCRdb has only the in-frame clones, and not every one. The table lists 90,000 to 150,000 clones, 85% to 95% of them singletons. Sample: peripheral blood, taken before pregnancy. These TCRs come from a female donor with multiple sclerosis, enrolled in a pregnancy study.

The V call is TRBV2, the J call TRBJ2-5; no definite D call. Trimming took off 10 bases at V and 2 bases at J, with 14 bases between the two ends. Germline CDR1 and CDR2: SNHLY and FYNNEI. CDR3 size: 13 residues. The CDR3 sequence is CATHEVSQETQYF. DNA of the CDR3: TGTGCCACCCACGAGGTTTCTCAAGAGACCCAGTACTTC.

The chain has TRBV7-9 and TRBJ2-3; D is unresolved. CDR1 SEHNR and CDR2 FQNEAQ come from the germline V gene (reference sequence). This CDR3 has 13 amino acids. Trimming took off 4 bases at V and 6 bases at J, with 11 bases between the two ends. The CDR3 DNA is TGTGCCAGCAGCTCCTCAATGCGGGATACGCAGTATTTT. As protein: CASSSSMRDTQYF.

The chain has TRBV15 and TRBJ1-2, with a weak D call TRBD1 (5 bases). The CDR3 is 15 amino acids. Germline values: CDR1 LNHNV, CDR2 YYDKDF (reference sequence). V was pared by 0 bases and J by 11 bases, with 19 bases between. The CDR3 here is CATSRDLGVYLLYTF. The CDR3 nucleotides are TGTGCCACCAGCAGAGATTTAGGGGTTTACCTTTTGTACACCTTC.

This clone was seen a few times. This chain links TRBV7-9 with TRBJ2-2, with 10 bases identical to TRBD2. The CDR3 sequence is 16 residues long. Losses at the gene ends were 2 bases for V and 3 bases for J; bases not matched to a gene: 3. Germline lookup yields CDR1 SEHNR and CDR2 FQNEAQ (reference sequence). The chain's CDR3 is CASSLPSGRDTGELFF. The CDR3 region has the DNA TGTGCCAGCAGCTTACCGAGCGGGAGGGACACCGGGGAGCTGTTTTTT.